This T cell receptor beta chain was recovered during a study of vaccination effects on CD4 cells after COVID-19 (dated by TCRdb to 2021 to 2024). Regarding the complete study: Participants received two doses of either the BNT162b2 or the mRNA-1273 mRNA SARS-CoV-2 vaccine. Cultures from other donors in the study were sequenced with the Oncomine TCR Beta short-read assay on an Illumina iSeq 100. In both COVID-19 convalescent patients and infection-naive vaccine recipients, the study compared SARS-CoV-2 spike-specific CD4+ TCR repertoires from before mRNA vaccination with those from after it. A total of ten to eleven COVID-19 convalescent patients and several SARS-CoV-2-naive healthy vaccine recipients were included in the full study.

In the ViraFEST assay, PBMC were stimulated with viral peptide pools, and antigen-specific CD4+ T cell clonotypes were then identified by expansion using TCR sequencing. After more than 9 days of culture, CD4+ T cells were isolated with the EasySep CD4+ T cell isolation kit. The absence of prior SARS-CoV-2 infection in healthy vaccine recipients was confirmed by negative nucleocapsid antibodies before and after vaccination. A few million PBMC per well were cultured with around 10 ug/ml peptides in IMDM containing 5% human AB serum, approximately 10 IU/ml IL-2 and gentamicin. On days 3 and 7, half of the culture medium was replaced with fresh IL-2-containing medium. Unless otherwise noted, each peptide stimulation condition was cultured in triplicate wells. Using Ficoll-Paque Plus gradient centrifugation, PBMC were separated from whole blood and then either used fresh or cryopreserved at -140C. Overlapping peptide pools spanned the spike proteins of SARS-CoV-2 and the common cold coronaviruses HCoV-NL63, HCoV-OC43 and HCoV-229E. Genomic DNA was extracted from cultured CD4+ T cells with the QIAamp micro DNA kit.

The paper's findings and limits, for the study overall: Among healthy vaccine recipients, nearly all vaccine-induced clones were SARS-CoV-2 mono-reactive, and only 1 of 255 was cross-reactive with common cold coronaviruses. The study was limited by a small number of convalescent patients and lacked early post-infection timepoints. Both infection-induced and vaccine-induced clones contracted markedly at late post-vaccination timepoints, which is consistent with waning T cell responses.

The germline V gene supplies CDR1 SGHTA and CDR2 FQGNSA. The CDR3 spans 15 residues, from the cysteine through the phenylalanine. The DNA shown is the 45-base CDR3, in frame from base 1. For this chain, trimming is 3 bases at the V end and 5 bases at the J end, and the number of junction bases without a gene match is 5. As regards this clone: Its antigen is unknown. Base qualities are not recorded, but no much larger clone differs from it by a single base.

Libraries were built with the immunoSEQ multiplex PCR assay. DNA from the cultured and isolated CD4+ T cells underwent TCR beta CDR3 sequencing. The paper's data handling went like this. Non-productive TCR sequences were discarded, and reads were trimmed to the CDR3 region, with only CDR3s of 7 or more amino acids retained. Antigen-specific clonotypes were identified using the MANAFEST web app by comparison of expansion in peptide wells against reference cultures. For clones to be considered positive, expansion at FDR<0.05 versus reference and all other wells, an odds ratio above 5, and a frequency above 0.1% in two replicate wells were required. A clonotype was called cross-reactive if it was significantly expanded both in SARS-CoV-2 spike wells and in at least one common cold coronavirus spike condition. CDR3 similarity was assessed by Levenshtein distance using the stringdist R package, and unrooted trees were constructed with ape in R 3.6.1. TCRdb provides this immuneACCESS table in a form limited to in-frame rearrangements. Some clones are lacking; in checked studies, under half of them reflect an unresolved V gene, and why the rest are absent is not known. That table furnishes V, J and clone size, whereas the DNA furnished D and trimming. For this sample the table gives some 25,000 clones, of which 60% to 75% were detected only once. Jointly, the top ten make up under 15% of the sample.

This sample comprised CD4+ T cells from PBMCs cultured with HCoV-OC43 spike peptides, obtained before COVID-19 vaccination. The sample's cell subset or site, from its label and the paper: HCoV-OC43 spike overlapping peptide pool stimulation. Here the chain combines TRBV7-2 and TRBJ2-3, and TRBD2 matches 10 of the central bases. This TCR derives from a human donor who received a COVID-19 vaccine. CDR3 protein: CASSLLAGAGDTQYF. The bases read TGTGCCAGCAGCTTGCTAGCGGGGGCGGGAGATACGCAGTATTTT.